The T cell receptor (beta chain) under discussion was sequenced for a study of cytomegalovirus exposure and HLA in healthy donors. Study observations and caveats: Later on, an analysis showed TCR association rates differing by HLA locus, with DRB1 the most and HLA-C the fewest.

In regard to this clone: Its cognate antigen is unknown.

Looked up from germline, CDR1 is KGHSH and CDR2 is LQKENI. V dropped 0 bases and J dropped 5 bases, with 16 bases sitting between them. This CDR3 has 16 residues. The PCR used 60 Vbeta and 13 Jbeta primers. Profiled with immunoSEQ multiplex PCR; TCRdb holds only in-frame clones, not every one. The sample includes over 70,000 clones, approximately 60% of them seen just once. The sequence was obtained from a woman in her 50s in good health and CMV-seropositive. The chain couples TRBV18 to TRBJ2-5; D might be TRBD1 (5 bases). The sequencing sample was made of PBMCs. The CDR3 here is CASSPPAGRARETQYF. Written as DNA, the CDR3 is TGTGCCAGCTCACCACCGGCAGGCAGGGCGCGGGAGACCCAGTACTTC.